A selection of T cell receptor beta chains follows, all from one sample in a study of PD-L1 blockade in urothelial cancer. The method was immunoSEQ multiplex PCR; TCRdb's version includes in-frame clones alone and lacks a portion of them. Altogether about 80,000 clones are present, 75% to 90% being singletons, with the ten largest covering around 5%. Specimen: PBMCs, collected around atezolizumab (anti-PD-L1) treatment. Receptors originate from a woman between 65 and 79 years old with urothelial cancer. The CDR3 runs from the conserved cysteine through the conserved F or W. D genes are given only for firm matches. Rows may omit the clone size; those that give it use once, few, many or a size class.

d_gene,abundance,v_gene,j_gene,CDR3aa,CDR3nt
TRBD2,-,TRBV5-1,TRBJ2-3,CASSLRGTSGYPASTDTQYF,TGCGCCAGCAGCTTGCGTGGGACTAGCGGTTATCCTGCTAGCACAGATACGCAGTATTTT
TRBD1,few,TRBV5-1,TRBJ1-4,CASSSTGVAEKLFF,TGCGCCAGCAGCTCGACAGGGGTTGCTGAAAAACTGTTTTTT
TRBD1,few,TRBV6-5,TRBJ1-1,CASSTPTGMSTEAFF,TGTGCCAGCAGTACACCGACAGGGATGAGCACTGAAGCTTTCTTT
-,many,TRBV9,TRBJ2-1,CASSVAPDNNEQFF,TGTGCCAGCAGCGTAGCTCCGGACAACAATGAGCAGTTCTTC
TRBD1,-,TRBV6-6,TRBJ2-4,CASSLGQLAKNIQYF,TGTGCCAGCAGTTTGGGACAGTTAGCCAAAAACATTCAGTACTTC
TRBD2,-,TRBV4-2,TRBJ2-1,CASSQTSGSPNEQFF,TGTGCCAGCAGCCAAACTAGCGGGTCCCCGAATGAGCAGTTCTTC
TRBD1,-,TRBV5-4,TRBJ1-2,CASRYQGAEGYTF,TGTGCCAGCAGGTACCAGGGGGCGGAGGGCTACACCTTC
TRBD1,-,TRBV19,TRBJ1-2,CASSMGTGGLYGYTF,TGTGCCAGTAGTATGGGGACAGGGGGCCTCTATGGCTACACCTTC
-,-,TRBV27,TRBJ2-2,CASAFRANGELFF,TGTGCCAGCGCTTTCAGGGCTAACGGGGAGCTGTTTTTT
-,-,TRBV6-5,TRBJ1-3,CASSYTETGSGNTIYF,TGTGCCAGCAGTTACACTGAAACAGGGTCTGGAAACACCATATATTTT
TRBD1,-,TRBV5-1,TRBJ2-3,CASSPGTGGTDTQYF,TGCGCCAGCAGCCCTGGGACAGGGGGCACAGATACGCAGTATTTT
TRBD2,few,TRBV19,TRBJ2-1,CASSPQQLAGGSSYNEQFF,TGTGCCAGTAGCCCTCAACAACTAGCGGGAGGGAGCTCCTACAATGAGCAGTTCTTC
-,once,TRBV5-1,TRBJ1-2,CASSEVAGDYGYTF,TGCGCCAGCAGCGAGGTGGCAGGGGACTATGGCTACACCTTC
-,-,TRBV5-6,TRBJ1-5,CASSLRQGSNQPQHF,TGTGCCAGCAGCTTGCGTCAGGGAAGCAATCAGCCCCAGCATTTT
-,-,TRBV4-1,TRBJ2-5,CASSQGARIRWETQYF,TGCGCCAGCAGCCAAGGAGCGCGGATTCGCTGGGAGACCCAGTACTTC
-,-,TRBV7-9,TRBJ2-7,CASSSSLVFTEQYF,TGTGCCAGCAGCTCATCTCTTGTCTTTACTGAGCAGTACTTC
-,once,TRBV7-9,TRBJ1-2,CASSSGAVNYGYTF,TGTGCCAGCAGCTCTGGGGCAGTCAACTATGGCTACACCTTC
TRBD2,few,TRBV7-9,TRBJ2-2,CASSPKTSGNTGELFF,TGTGCCAGCAGCCCCAAGACTAGCGGTAACACCGGGGAGCTGTTTTTT
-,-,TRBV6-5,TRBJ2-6,CASSRVGANVLTF,TGTGCCAGCAGTCGAGTTGGGGCCAACGTCCTGACTTTC
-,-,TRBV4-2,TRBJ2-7,CASSQDRRAGRTYEQYF,TGTGCCAGCAGCCAAGATCGAAGGGCGGGGAGGACCTACGAGCAGTACTTC
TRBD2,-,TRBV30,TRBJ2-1,CAWSVGGGRNEQFF,TGTGCCTGGAGTGTTGGGGGAGGGCGGAATGAGCAGTTCTTC
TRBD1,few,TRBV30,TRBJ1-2,CALTQQDRGSIDGYTF,TGTGCCCTCACACAACAGGACAGGGGGTCAATAGATGGCTACACCTTC
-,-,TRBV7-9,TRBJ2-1,CASSLGKAGPHYNEQFF,TGTGCCAGCAGCTTGGGAAAAGCGGGCCCCCACTACAATGAGCAGTTCTTC
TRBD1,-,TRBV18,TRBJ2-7,CASSPDRGRLEQYF,TGTGCCAGCTCACCGGACAGGGGGCGCTTAGAGCAGTACTTC
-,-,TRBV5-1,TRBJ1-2,CASSLKETGTDYGYTF,TGCGCCAGCAGCTTGAAAGAGACAGGCACCGACTATGGCTACACCTTC
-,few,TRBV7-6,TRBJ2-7,CASSPEGPGGWEQYF,TGTGCCAGCAGCCCCGAGGGCCCAGGGGGGTGGGAGCAGTACTTC
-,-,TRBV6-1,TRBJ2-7,CASRGETSGSYEQYF,TGTGCCAGCAGGGGGGAGACTAGTGGATCCTACGAGCAGTACTTC